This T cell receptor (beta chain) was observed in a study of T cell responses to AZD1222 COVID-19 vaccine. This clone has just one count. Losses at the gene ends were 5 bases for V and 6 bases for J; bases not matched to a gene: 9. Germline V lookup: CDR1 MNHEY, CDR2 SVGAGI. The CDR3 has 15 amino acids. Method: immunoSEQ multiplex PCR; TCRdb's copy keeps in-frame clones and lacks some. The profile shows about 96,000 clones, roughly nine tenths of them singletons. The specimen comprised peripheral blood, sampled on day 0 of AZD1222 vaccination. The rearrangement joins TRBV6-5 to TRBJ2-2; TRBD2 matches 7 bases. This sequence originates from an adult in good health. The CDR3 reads CASSRETSFAGELFF. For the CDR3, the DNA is TGTGCCAGCAGTCGGGAGACTAGCTTCGCCGGGGAGCTGTTTTTT.